This T cell receptor beta chain was sequenced for a study of control samples from healthy donors and cancer patients. Data came from immunoSEQ multiplex PCR; TCRdb stores just in-frame clones and leaves some out. Among 120,000 to 150,000 clones listed, 94% were seen once. Germline values: CDR1 SGDLS, CDR2 YYNGEE. The CDR3 loop spans 15 amino acids. Trimming at V came to 2 bases and at J to 5 bases, leaving 6 bases not matched to a gene. The chain combines TRBV9 with TRBJ2-5; 10 nucleotides align to TRBD2. This sequence originates from a man aged 40-50 years in good health. Sequencing used blood. The CDR3 sequence is CASSVSGGPGETQYF. DNA of the CDR3: TGTGCCAGCAGCGTTAGCGGGGGGCCGGGGGAGACCCAGTACTTC.